A single sample is the source of the 30 T cell receptor beta chains below, sequenced in a study of blood T cell repertoires in COVID-19. Method: immunoSEQ multiplex PCR; TCRdb's copy keeps in-frame clones and lacks some. The sample records about 130,000 clones, 84% being singletons. The sequencing input was peripheral blood. These receptors originate from a woman older than 75 with acute or convalescent COVID-19.

The gene calls are TRBV7-6 and TRBJ2-5, with D perhaps matching TRBD2 (5 bases). Trimming took off 2 bases at V and 1 base at J, with 20 bases between the two ends. Germline lookup yields CDR1 SGHVS and CDR2 FNYEAQ. This CDR3 comprises 18 residues. The CDR3 DNA reads as TGTGCCAGCAGCTTAAAGTCCCTAGTGTCCAGCGGCCAAGAGACCCAGTACTTC. As protein: CASSLKSLVSSGQETQYF.

The J gene is TRBJ1-5, the V gene TRBV10-3; 10 bases line up with TRBD1. The germline gives CDR1 ENHRY, CDR2 SYGVKD. The CDR3 is 15 amino acids. Here the CDR3 DNA reads TGTGCTAGGGACAGGGGTGGGTATAGCAATCAGCCCCAGCATTTT. Translated: CARDRGGYSNQPQHF.

This chain connects TRBV5-6 to TRBJ1-2; D may be TRBD1 (6 bases). This CDR3 spans 15 amino acids. V was cut by 2 bases and J by 4 bases, with 15 bases left in between. Germline loops: CDR1 SGHDT, CDR2 YYEEEE. In nucleotides, the CDR3 is TGTGCCAGCAGCTTCGTGGGGGCAGGTAGCTATGGCTACACCTTC. Protein sequence: CASSFVGAGSYGYTF.

This clone turned up a few times. The chain employs TRBV4-1 and TRBJ2-7; TRBD2 agrees at 10 bases. This CDR3 spans 15 amino acids. In germline, CDR1 is MGHRA, CDR2 YSYEKL. V was pared by 1 base and J by 12 bases, with 12 bases of the junction left unmatched. The DNA of the CDR3 is TGCGCCAGCAGCCAAGGAAGTCTAGCGGGAGTCCCGCCGTACTTC. Protein product: CASSQGSLAGVPPYF.

The chain recombines TRBV29-1 with TRBJ1-5, with 10 bases identical to TRBD1. Germline CDR1 SQVTM, CDR2 ANQGSEA. The CDR3 is 13 residues long. The junction had 5 bases not matched to a gene; V was cut back by 6 bases and J by 6 bases. Here the CDR3 reads CSVGDRGRQPQHF. The CDR3 DNA follows: TGCAGCGTAGGGGACAGGGGTCGTCAGCCCCAGCATTTT.

This clone showed up just a few times. The CDR3 sequence: CASSESIHNEQFF. DNA of the CDR3: TGTGCCAGCAGTGAATCCATCCACAATGAGCAGTTCTTC. The chain uses TRBV6-1 and TRBJ2-1; unclear D gene. This CDR3 spans 13 amino acids. The ends were cut back, 2 bases at V and 5 bases at J, with 7 bases in the middle. Germline CDR1 is MNHNS and CDR2 is SASEGT.

The chain is built from TRBV4-3 and TRBJ1-2; TRBD1 matches at 8 bases. V shed 4 bases and J 0 bases; nucleotides not matched to a gene: 7. CDR3 size: 16 residues. Germline assignment: CDR1 LGHNA and CDR2 YSLEER. For the CDR3, the DNA is TGCGCCAGCAGCCCGGGACAGGCCCTCTCTAACTATGGCTACACCTTC. This sequence encodes CASSPGQALSNYGYTF.

The rearrangement links TRBV5-1 to TRBJ1-1, with D possibly matching TRBD1 (6 bases). Germline lookup yields CDR1 SGHRS and CDR2 YFSETQ. V was clipped by 3 bases and J by 2 bases, with 11 bases between them. This CDR3 region has 14 residues. In nucleotides, the CDR3 is TGCGCCAGCAGCTCCAGACAGGCCAACACTGAAGCTTTCTTT. It specifies CASSSRQANTEAFF.

The rearrangement joins TRBV27 to TRBJ2-1; perhaps TRBD2 as D (6 bases). Germline CDR1 and CDR2: MNHEY and SMNVEV (reference sequence). V was shortened by 7 bases and J by 0 bases, with 22 bases between the two germline ends. The length of the CDR3 is 18 residues. In nucleotides, the CDR3 is TGTGCCAGCACCTTATATGGGTGGGCGGGGAACTCCTACAATGAGCAGTTCTTC. Protein: CASTLYGWAGNSYNEQFF.

The chain links TRBV7-2 to TRBJ1-2, with TRBD1 as a possible D gene (6 bases). Looked up from germline, CDR1 is SGHTA and CDR2 is FQGNSA. This CDR3 region has 14 residues. V was cut by 2 bases and J by 2 bases, with 9 bases left in between. The CDR3 region has the DNA TGTGCCAGCAGCTTACAGCAGGGGAACTATGGCTACACCTTC. Protein product: CASSLQQGNYGYTF.

A note on this clone: One junction end does not reproduce the germline sequence, and a read error may be involved. V usage is TRBV5-4 and J usage is TRBJ2-1; TRBD1 matches at 12 bases. CDR1 is SGHNT, CDR2 YYREEE, per germline (reference sequence). This CDR3 comprises 16 residues. CDR3 sequence (DNA): TGTGCCAGCACCTTGGGGACAGGGGGCGCAGGGAATGAGCAGTTCTTC. This codes for CASTLGTGGAGNEQFF.

The J gene is TRBJ2-5, the V gene TRBV30; the D gene is possibly TRBD1 (6 bases). This CDR3 has 15 amino acids. Trimming pared 1 base from V and 4 bases from J, leaving 16 bases between. The germline V gene has CDR1 GTSNPN and CDR2 SVGIG (reference sequence). CDR3 DNA: TGTGCCTGGAGTGACTCTCCCGGGACAATAGAGACCCAGTACTTC. Its protein is CAWSDSPGTIETQYF.

The rearrangement joins TRBV19 to TRBJ1-2, with TRBD1 matching over 8 bases. Germline V gene data show CDR1 as LNHDA and CDR2 as SQIVND (reference sequence). The V and J ends lost 3 bases and 7 bases, in that order; junction bases with no gene match: 7. The CDR3 consists of 14 residues. CDR3 sequence (DNA): TGTGCCAGTAGTATCGACAGGGGATCGGGTGGCTACACCTTC. Protein: CASSIDRGSGGYTF.

V usage is TRBV7-8 and J usage is TRBJ1-2; D is undetermined. The germline CDR1 and CDR2 sequences are SGHVS and FQNEAQ. Trimming left V 4 bases short and J 6 bases short, with 21 bases between. The CDR3 is 16 amino acids. CDR3 in amino acids: CASSSFIREAENGYTF. CDR3 sequence (DNA): TGTGCCAGCAGCTCTTTCATCCGGGAGGCGGAAAATGGCTACACCTTC.

The V call is TRBV14, the J call TRBJ1-1, with no clear D. Trimming shortened V by 0 bases and J by 8 bases, and 16 bases separated the two germline ends. CDR3 length: 15 residues. Germline loops: CDR1 SGHDN, CDR2 FVKESK. DNA of the CDR3: TGTGCCAGCAGCCAAGATACATTAGATAGGAGAGAAGCTTTCTTT. This encodes CASSQDTLDRREAFF.

This clone has a single count. The chain uses TRBV5-1 and TRBJ2-3; D possibly corresponds to TRBD1 (6 bases). CDR1 SGHRS and CDR2 YFSETQ come from the germline V gene. Trimming pared 5 bases from V and 2 bases from J, leaving 15 bases between. The CDR3 extends over 15 amino acids. In nucleotides, the CDR3 is TGCGCCAGCAGATACTCAGGGGACGTCACAGATACGCAGTATTTT. Encoded protein: CASRYSGDVTDTQYF.

This clone was seen once. V gene TRBV5-8 combines with J gene TRBJ2-5, with D perhaps matching TRBD2 (6 bases). Germline V gene lookup returns CDR1 SGHTS and CDR2 YDEGEE. The CDR3 extends over 14 amino acids. Trimming left V 4 bases short and J 4 bases short, with 14 bases between. DNA of the CDR3: TGTGCCAGCAGCATGCCGGGGGAGGCAGAGACCCAGTACTTC. Its protein product is CASSMPGEAETQYF.

V gene TRBV5-6 combines with J gene TRBJ1-3; 7 bases match TRBD1. The trim removed 2 bases at V and 6 bases at J, leaving 5 bases unmatched. The CDR3 is 14 residues long. Germline CDR1 is SGHDT and CDR2 is YYEEEE. The CDR3 loop reads CASSFGGGQNTIYF. The CDR3 DNA is TGTGCCAGCAGCTTTGGAGGGGGCCAAAACACCATATATTTT.

This clone was seen only once. The V and J genes are TRBV5-4 and TRBJ2-1; tentatively, D is TRBD2 (6 bases). Trimming cost V 2 bases and J 5 bases, with 11 bases left between them. CDR3 length: 14 residues. The germline V gene encodes CDR1 SGHNT and CDR2 YYREEE (reference sequence). As DNA, the CDR3 is TGTGCCAGCAGCTTCGGGGGACTTAACAATGAGCAGTTCTTC. This gives the protein CASSFGGLNNEQFF. The whole variable domain, remainder taken from reference TRBV5-4 and TRBJ2-1, is ETGVTQSPTHLIKTRGQQVTLRCSSQSGHNTVSWYQQALGQGPQFIFQYYREEENGRGNFPPRFSGLQFPNYSSELNVNALELDDSALYLCASSFGGLNNEQFFGPGTRLTVL.

This clone was recorded once. The V call is TRBV5-6, the J call TRBJ2-3, with 10 bases lining up with TRBD2. The germline V gene has CDR1 SGHDT and CDR2 YYEEEE. J was trimmed by 0 bases and V by 4 bases; bases with no gene match: 8. The CDR3 totals 17 residues. The CDR3 protein is CASSPIPSGRSTDTQYF. Written as DNA, the CDR3 is TGTGCCAGCAGCCCCATCCCTAGCGGGAGAAGCACAGATACGCAGTATTTT.

This sequence joins TRBV27 and TRBJ1-4; D is ambiguous. CDR1 is MNHEY and CDR2 is SMNVEV in the germline V gene (reference sequence). This CDR3 contains 13 residues. The V end was cut by 3 bases, the J end by 6 bases, with 8 bases between. The CDR3 bases are TGTGCCAGCAGTTTTTCCGGGTATGAAAAACTGTTTTTT. It is translated as CASSFSGYEKLFF.

The V gene is TRBV19, the J gene TRBJ1-1; D is possibly TRBD1 (6 bases). This CDR3 has 15 amino acids. Germline CDR1 LNHDA, CDR2 SQIVND (reference sequence). V was cut by 7 bases and J by 0 bases, with 15 bases left in between. In nucleotides, the CDR3 is TGTGCCAGTAATCTTAACAGGGTGATGAACACTGAAGCTTTCTTT. Amino acids: CASNLNRVMNTEAFF.

This clone appeared a single time. This chain uses TRBV7-9 with TRBJ2-2, with 11 nucleotides matching TRBD2. Trimming cost V 2 bases and J 1 base; bases outside gene matches: 0. The germline CDR1 and CDR2 sequences are SEHNR and FQNEAQ (reference sequence). This CDR3 region has 16 residues. The CDR3 DNA is TGTGCCAGCAGCTTACTAGCGGGAGGGAACACCGGGGAGCTGTTTTTT. Protein product: CASSLLAGGNTGELFF.

This clone was seen more than once but under ten times. The genes are TRBV7-2 and TRBJ1-1; D not resolved. Trimming took 6 bases from V and 6 from J, leaving 14 bases between them. Germline CDR1 is SGHTA and CDR2 is FQGNSA. The CDR3 is 13 amino acids. The CDR3 here is CASRWGEMAEAFF. The CDR3 DNA is TGTGCCAGCAGGTGGGGAGAGATGGCTGAAGCTTTCTTT.

This clone was detected once. The genes are TRBV7-2 and TRBJ2-5; 11 positions match TRBD1. The CDR3 has 17 residues. Trimming took 6 bases from V and 6 from J; bases not matched to a gene: 15. Germline V CDR1 and CDR2: SGHTA, FQGNSA. This chain's CDR3 is CASSSAGQGAFRKTQYF. The CDR3 region has the DNA TGTGCCAGCAGTTCCGCCGGACAGGGGGCGTTTAGGAAGACCCAGTACTTC.

This sequence joins TRBV7-9 and TRBJ2-5; weak D call: TRBD1 (6 bases). V was clipped by 5 bases and J by 2 bases, with 12 bases between them. The CDR3 is 14 residues long. Germline V gives CDR1 SEHNR, CDR2 FQNEAQ (reference sequence). The CDR3: CASSRDTGQETQYF. The CDR3 coding sequence is TGTGCCAGCAGCCGGGACACCGGGCAAGAGACCCAGTACTTC.

The chain combines TRBV6-2 or TRBV6-3 with TRBJ1-5, with 8 bases fitting TRBD1. The CDR3 is 16 residues long. V shed 6 bases and J 5 bases; nucleotides not matched to a gene: 12. Germline CDR1 is MNHEY and CDR2 is SVGEGT. In nucleotides, the CDR3 is TGTGCCAGCAGCCACAAGGACAGGGCGGGCTATCAGCCCCAGCATTTT. Its protein product is CASSHKDRAGYQPQHF.

This sequence joins TRBV7-9 and TRBJ2-1; D gene uncertain. CDR1 and CDR2 from the germline V gene are SEHNR and FQNEAQ (reference sequence). The CDR3 has 18 residues. Trimming removed 3 bases from V and 4 bases from J, with 22 bases in between. This CDR3 reads CASSFTPIAEDRYNEQFF. In nucleotides, the CDR3 is TGTGCCAGCAGCTTTACACCCATAGCAGAGGATCGTTACAATGAGCAGTTCTTC.

This chain joins TRBV18 and TRBJ1-5; weak D call: TRBD1 (6 bases). The V gene's germline CDR1 is KGHSH and CDR2 LQKENI. This CDR3 comprises 15 residues. Trimming pared 3 bases from V and 2 bases from J, leaving 11 bases between. The CDR3 sequence is CASSPARGGNQPQHF. CDR3 sequence (DNA): TGTGCCAGCTCACCGGCCAGGGGCGGCAATCAGCCCCAGCATTTT.

The rearrangement joins TRBV9 to TRBJ2-5, with TRBD2 matching 10 bases. V dropped 4 bases and J dropped 3; count of bases not matched to a gene: 6. CDR1 is SGDLS and CDR2 is YYNGEE in the germline V gene. This CDR3 comprises 15 residues. CDR3 sequence reads: CASSYGTSDKETQYF. CDR3 bases: TGTGCCAGCAGCTACGGGACTAGCGATAAAGAGACCCAGTACTTC. The full variable domain, completed using reference TRBV9 and TRBJ2-5, is DSGVTQTPKHLITATGQRVTLRCSPRSGDLSVYWYQQSLDQGLQFLIQYYNGEERAKGNILERFSAQQFPDLHSELNLSSLELGDSALYFCASSYGTSDKETQYFGPGTRLLVL.